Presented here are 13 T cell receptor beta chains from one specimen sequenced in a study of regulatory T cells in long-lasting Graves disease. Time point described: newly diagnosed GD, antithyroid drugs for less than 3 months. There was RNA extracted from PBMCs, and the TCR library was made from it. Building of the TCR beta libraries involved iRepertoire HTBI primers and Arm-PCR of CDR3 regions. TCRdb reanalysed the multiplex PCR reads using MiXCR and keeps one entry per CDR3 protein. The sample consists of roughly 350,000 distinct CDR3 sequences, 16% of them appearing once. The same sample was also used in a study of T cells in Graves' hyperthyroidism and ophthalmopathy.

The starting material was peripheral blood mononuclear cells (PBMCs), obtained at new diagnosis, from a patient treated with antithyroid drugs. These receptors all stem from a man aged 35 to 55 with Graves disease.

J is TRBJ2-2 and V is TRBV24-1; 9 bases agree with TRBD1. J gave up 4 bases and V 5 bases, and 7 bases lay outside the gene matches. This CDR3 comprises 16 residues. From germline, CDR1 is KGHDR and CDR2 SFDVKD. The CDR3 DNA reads TGTGCCACCAGTGGCCCCAGGACAGGGGCCACCGGGGAGCTGTTTTTT. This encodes CATSGPRTGATGELFF.

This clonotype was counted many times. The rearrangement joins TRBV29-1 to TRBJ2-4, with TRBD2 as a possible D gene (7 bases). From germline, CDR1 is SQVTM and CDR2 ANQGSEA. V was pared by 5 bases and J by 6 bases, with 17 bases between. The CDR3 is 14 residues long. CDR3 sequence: CSVSRGALRNIQYF. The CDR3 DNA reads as TGCAGCGTTAGTCGGGGGGCCCTTAGAAACATTCAGTACTTC. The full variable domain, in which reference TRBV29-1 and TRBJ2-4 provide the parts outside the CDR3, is SAVISQKPSRDICQRGTSLTIQCQVDSQVTMMFWYRQQPGQSLTLIATANQGSEATYESGFVIDKFPISRPNLTFSTLTVSNMSPEDSSIYLCSVSRGALRNIQYFGAGTRLSVL.

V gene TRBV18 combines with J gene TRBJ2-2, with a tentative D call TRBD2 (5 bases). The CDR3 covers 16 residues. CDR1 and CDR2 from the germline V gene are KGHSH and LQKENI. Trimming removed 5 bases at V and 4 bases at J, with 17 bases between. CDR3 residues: CASSEITSRATGELFF. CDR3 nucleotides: TGTGCCAGCTCAGAAATAACTAGTCGGGCCACCGGGGAGCTGTTTTTT.

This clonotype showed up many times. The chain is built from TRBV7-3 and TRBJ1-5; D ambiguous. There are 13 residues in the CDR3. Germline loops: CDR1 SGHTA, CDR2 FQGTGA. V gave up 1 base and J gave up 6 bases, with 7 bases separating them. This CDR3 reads CASSLNPSQPQHF. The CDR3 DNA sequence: TGTGCCAGCAGCTTAAACCCCAGTCAGCCCCAGCATTTT.

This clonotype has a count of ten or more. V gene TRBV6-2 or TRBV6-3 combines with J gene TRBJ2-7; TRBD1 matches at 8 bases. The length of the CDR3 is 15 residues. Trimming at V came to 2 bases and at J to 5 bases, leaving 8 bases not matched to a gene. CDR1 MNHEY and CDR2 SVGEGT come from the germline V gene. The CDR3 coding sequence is TGTGCCAGCAGTTACAACGACCGGACAGGGAACGAGCAGTACTTC. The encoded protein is CASSYNDRTGNEQYF.

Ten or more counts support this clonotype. CDR3 sequence reads: CASSQDPIYTDTQYF. For the CDR3, the DNA is TGTGCCAGCAGCCAAGACCCCATCTACACAGATACGCAGTATTTT. The V call is TRBV3-1, the J call TRBJ2-3; no clear D gene. From germline, CDR1 is LGHDT and CDR2 YNNKEL (reference sequence). There are 15 residues in the CDR3. Trimming stripped 0 bases from V and 2 bases from J, with 9 bases between.

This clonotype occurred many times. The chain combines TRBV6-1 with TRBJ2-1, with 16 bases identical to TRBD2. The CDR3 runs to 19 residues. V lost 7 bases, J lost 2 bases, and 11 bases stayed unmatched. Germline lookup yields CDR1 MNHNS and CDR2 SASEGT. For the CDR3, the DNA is TGTGCCAGCAAGGCCGCGGGACTAGCGGGGGGGACGACCTACAATGAGCAGTTCTTC. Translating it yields CASKAAGLAGGTTYNEQFF.

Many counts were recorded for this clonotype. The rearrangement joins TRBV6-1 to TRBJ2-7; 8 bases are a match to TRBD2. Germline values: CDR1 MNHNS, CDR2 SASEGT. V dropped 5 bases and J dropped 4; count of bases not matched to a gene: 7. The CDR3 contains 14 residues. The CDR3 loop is CASSTLTGGYEQYF. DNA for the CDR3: TGTGCCAGCAGTACCCTGACGGGAGGGTACGAGCAGTACTTC.

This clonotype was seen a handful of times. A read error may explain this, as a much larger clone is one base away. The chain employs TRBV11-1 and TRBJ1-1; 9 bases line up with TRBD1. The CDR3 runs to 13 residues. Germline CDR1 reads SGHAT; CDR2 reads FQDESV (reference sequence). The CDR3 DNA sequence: TGTGCCAGCAGCCGAGGGACAGGGCTTGTCGCTCTCTTT. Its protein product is CASSRGTGLVALF.

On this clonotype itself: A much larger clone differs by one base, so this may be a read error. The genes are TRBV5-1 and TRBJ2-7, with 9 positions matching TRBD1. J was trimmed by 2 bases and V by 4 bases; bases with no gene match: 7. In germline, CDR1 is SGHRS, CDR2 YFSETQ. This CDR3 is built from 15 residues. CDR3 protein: CASSHPTGGAYEQYF. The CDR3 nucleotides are TGCGCCAGCAGCCACCCGACAGGGGGAGCCTACGAGCAGTACTTC.

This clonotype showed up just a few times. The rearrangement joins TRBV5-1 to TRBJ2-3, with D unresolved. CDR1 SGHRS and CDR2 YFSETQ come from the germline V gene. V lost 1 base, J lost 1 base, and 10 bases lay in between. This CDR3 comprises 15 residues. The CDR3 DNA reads TGCGCCAGCAGCTTGAGCTCTCAGGGCACAGATACGCAGTATTTT. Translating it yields CASSLSSQGTDTQYF.

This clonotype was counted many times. The CDR3 here is CASSLRVALQETQYF. CDR3 sequence (DNA): TGTGCCAGCAGCCTGAGGGTGGCTCTCCAAGAGACCCAGTACTTC. This chain links TRBV11-2 with TRBJ2-5; D perhaps matches TRBD2 (5 bases). CDR3 length: 15 residues. V gave up 5 bases and J gave up 1 base, with 14 bases separating them. In germline, CDR1 is SGHAT, CDR2 FQNNGV.

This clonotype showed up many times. CDR3 coding DNA: TGCAGTGCCCCCTGGACAGGGGCCACTGAAGCTTTCTTT. Residues: CSAPWTGATEAFF. The chain joins TRBV20-1 to TRBJ1-1; TRBD1 aligns across 9 bases. CDR1 DFQATT and CDR2 SNEGSKA come from the germline V gene (reference sequence). The CDR3 runs to 13 residues. V shed 6 bases, J shed 4 bases, and the junction held 6 bases outside the gene matches.